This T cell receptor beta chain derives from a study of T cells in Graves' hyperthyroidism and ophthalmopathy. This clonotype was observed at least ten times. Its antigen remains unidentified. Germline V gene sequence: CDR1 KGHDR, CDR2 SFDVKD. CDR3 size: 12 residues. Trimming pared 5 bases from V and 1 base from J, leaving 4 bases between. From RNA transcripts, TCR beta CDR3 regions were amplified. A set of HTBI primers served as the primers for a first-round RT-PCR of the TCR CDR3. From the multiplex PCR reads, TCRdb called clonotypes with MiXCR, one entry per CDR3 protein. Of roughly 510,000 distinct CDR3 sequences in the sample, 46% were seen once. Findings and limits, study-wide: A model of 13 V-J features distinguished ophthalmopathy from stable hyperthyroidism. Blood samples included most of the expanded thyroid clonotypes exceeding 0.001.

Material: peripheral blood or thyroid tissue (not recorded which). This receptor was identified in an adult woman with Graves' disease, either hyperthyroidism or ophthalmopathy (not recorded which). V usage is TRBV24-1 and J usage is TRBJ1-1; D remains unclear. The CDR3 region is CATSAGNTEAFF. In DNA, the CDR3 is TGTGCCACCAGTGCAGGGAACACTGAAGCTTTCTTT.